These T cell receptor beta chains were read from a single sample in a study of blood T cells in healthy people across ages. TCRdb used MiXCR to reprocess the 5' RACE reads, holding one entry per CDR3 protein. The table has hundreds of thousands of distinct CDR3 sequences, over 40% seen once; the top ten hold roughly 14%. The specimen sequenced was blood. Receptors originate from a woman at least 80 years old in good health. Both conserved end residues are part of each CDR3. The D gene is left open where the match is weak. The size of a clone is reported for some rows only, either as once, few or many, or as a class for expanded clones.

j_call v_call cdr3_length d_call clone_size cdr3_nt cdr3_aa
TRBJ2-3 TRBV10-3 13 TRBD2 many TGTGCCATCGGGGAGGGGAGGACAGATACGCAGTATTTT CAIGEGRTDTQYF
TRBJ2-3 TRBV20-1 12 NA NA TGCAGGGCTATAAGTAGCACAGATACGCAGTATTTT CRAISSTDTQYF
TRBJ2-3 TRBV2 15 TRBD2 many TGTGCCAGCATGCTGGGACTAGCGGGACAAGATACGCAGTATTTT CASMLGLAGQDTQYF
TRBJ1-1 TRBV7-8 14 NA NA TGTGCCAGCAGCTTTCCGGGGTTGAACACTGAAGCTTTCTTT CASSFPGLNTEAFF
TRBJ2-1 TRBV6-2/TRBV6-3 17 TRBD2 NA TGTGCCAGCAGTTCCCCGCCGGGACTAGGCTCCTACAATGAGCAGTTCTTC CASSSPPGLGSYNEQFF
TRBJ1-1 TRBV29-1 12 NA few TGCAGCGGGCATCGGGCGAACACTGAAGCTTTCTTT CSGHRANTEAFF
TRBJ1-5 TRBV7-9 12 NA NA TGTGCCAGCAACAATGGGAGAGGGCCCCAGCATTTT CASNNGRGPQHF
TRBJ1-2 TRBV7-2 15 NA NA TGTGCCAGCAGCTTAGCCTGGTCCCCAGCGTATGGCTACACCTTC CASSLAWSPAYGYTF
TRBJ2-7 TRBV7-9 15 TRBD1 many TGTGCCAGCAGCGAACGGACAGGGATTTCCTACGAGCAGTACTTC CASSERTGISYEQYF
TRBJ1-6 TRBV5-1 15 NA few TGCGCCAGCAGCTGGACAACCGCCTATAATTCACCCCTCCACTTT CASSWTTAYNSPLHF
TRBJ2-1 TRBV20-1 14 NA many TGCAGTGCTAGGGGTTTCCTCTCCTACAATGAGCAGTTCTTC CSARGFLSYNEQFF
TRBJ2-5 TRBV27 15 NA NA TGTGCCAGCAGGGAACACGGGACTACCCCAGGGGAGCAGTACTTC CASREHGTTPGEQYF
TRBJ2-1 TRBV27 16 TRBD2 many TGTGCCAGCGGCATTATCGGACTAGTCGGGAACAATGAGCAGTTCTTC CASGIIGLVGNNEQFF
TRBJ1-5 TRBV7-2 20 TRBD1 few TGTGCCAGCAGCTTATACGGGAGGACAGGGGGCTATTATAGCAATCAGCCCCAGCATTTT CASSLYGRTGGYYSNQPQHF
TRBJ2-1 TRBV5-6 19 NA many TGTGCCAGCAGCCCTATCCCGGACCGGGTGGAGGGATTTTACAATGAGCAGTTCTTC CASSPIPDRVEGFYNEQFF
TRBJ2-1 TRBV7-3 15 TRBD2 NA TGTGCCAGCAGCTTCAATAGCGGGAGTGTAAATGAGCAGTTCTTC CASSFNSGSVNEQFF
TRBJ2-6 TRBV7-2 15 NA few TGTGCCAGCAGCTTAGCGGCCCCTGGGGCCAACGTCCTGACTTTC CASSLAAPGANVLTF
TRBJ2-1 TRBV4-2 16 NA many TGTGCCAGCAGCCACGGAAGGGTCATGGCCAGCAATGAGCAGTTCTTC CASSHGRVMASNEQFF
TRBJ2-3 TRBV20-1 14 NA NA TGCAGTGCTAGAGACGTGGGACCCCCAGATACGCAGTATTTT CSARDVGPPDTQYF
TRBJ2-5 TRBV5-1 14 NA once TGCGCCAGCAGTCCGGCGGGCATTCAAGAGACCCAGTACTTC CASSPAGIQETQYF
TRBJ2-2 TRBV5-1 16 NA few TGCGCCAGCAGCATTAGCTTGGGAACCAACACCGGGGAGCTGTTTTTT CASSISLGTNTGELFF
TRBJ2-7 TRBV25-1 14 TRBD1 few TGTGCCAGCAGTGCCCACAGGGGGGCCTACGAGCAGTACTTC CASSAHRGAYEQYF
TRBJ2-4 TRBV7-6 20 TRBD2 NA TGTGCCAGCAGCTTACTCCCGCCCAGCGGGGGGCCACTAGCCAAAAACATTCAGTACTTC CASSLLPPSGGPLAKNIQYF
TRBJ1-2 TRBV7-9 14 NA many TGTGCCAGCAGCTTAGCCCAGACCGCCAGAGGCTACACCTTC CASSLAQTARGYTF
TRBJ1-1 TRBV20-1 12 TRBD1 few TGCAGTGCCGCAGACAGGGGGACTGAAGCTTTCTTT CSAADRGTEAFF
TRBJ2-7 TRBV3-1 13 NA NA TGTGCCAGCAGCCAATGGGGCCAGGACGAGCAGTACTTC CASSQWGQDEQYF
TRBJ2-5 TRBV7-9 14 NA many TGTGCCAGCAGCATGACTAGTAGGACCCAGACCCAGTACTTC CASSMTSRTQTQYF
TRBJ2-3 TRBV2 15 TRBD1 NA TGTGCCAGCCGTGCCCGTGAACAGGGGACAGATACGCAGTATTTT CASRAREQGTDTQYF
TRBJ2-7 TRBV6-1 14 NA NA TGTGCCAGCAGTGAAGACAGGGTCGTCGACGAGCAGTACTTC CASSEDRVVDEQYF
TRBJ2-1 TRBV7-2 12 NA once TGTGCCAGCAGCTTCCCCGAATCGCGGCAGTTCTTC CASSFPESRQFF
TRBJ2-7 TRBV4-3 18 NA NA TGCGCCAGCAGCCAAGGAAACCATAGGGGGGACAGAGTCTACGAGCAGTACTTC CASSQGNHRGDRVYEQYF
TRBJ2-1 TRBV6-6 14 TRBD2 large TGTGCCAGCAGTCGGGGGGGAACCTACAATGAGCAGTTCTTC CASSRGGTYNEQFF
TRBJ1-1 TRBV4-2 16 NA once TGTGCCAGCAGCCAAACGATCAGGGGCATGGGCACTGAAGCTTTCTTT CASSQTIRGMGTEAFF
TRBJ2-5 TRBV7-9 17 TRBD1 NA TGTGCCAGCAGCAAAGGGGGCGTGGGACAGGGGCTGAAGACCCAGTACTTC CASSKGGVGQGLKTQYF
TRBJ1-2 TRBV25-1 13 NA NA TGTGCCAGCAGTGTGAATTTGGGGGACGGCTACACCTTC CASSVNLGDGYTF
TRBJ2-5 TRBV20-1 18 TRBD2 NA TGCAGTGCTAGGATTGGGACTAGCTTACCTTCATTCCAAGAGACCCAGTACTTC CSARIGTSLPSFQETQYF
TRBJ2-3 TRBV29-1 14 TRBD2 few TGCAGCGTTGGGGTTAGCGGGAGCACAGATACGCAGTATTTT CSVGVSGSTDTQYF
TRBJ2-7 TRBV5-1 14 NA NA TGCGCCAGCAGCCGAGAAGGGCGTACCTACGAGCAGTACTTC CASSREGRTYEQYF
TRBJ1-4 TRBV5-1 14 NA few TGCGCCAGCAGCTTGGCTGCCACTAATGAAAAACTGTTTTTT CASSLAATNEKLFF
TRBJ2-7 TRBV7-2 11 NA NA TGTGCCGTAGCTAGCTCCTACGAGCAGTACTTC CAVASSYEQYF
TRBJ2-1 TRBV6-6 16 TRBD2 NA TGTGCCAGCAGTTACCTCACTAGCGGGGGGTACAATGAGCAGTTCTTC CASSYLTSGGYNEQFF
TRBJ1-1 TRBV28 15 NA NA TGTGCCAGCAGTTTTGGACAGCGAATGAACACTGAAGCTTTCTTT CASSFGQRMNTEAFF
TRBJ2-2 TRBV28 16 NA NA TGTGCCAGCAGTTTGTCCGGGGTAGGGAACACCGGGGAGCTGTTTTTT CASSLSGVGNTGELFF
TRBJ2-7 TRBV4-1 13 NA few TGCGCCAGCAGCCAAGGCAGAGCCTACGAGCAGTACTTC CASSQGRAYEQYF
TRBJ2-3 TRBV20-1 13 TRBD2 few TGCAGTGCCACGGGGGGGATCACAGATACGCAGTATTTT CSATGGITDTQYF
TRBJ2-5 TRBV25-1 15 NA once TGTGCCAGCAGTCGGGAGAACGGGTACCAAGAGACCCAGTACTTC CASSRENGYQETQYF
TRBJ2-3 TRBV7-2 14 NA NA TGTGCCAGCAATACAGGGAGGGGAGGAGATACGCAGTATTTT CASNTGRGGDTQYF
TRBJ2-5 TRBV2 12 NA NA TGTGCCAGCAGCAACCGCTGGGAGACCCAGTACTTC CASSNRWETQYF
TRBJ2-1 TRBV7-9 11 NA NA TGTGCCCGCAGCTTAGTGTGGGAGCAGTTCTTC CARSLVWEQFF
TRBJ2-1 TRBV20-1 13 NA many TGCAGTGCTAGAGATCAGTTAGTCCATGAGCAGTTCTTC CSARDQLVHEQFF
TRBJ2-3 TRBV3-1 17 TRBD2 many TGTGCCAGCAGCCGGGGACTAGCGGGGGCGAGGACAGATACGCAGTATTTT CASSRGLAGARTDTQYF
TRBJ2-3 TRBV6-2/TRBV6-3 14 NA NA TGTGCCAGCAGTTACGGCACCGCCTCGGATACGCAGTATTTT CASSYGTASDTQYF
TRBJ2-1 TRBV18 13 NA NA TGTGCCAGCTCACTTTTGAGTAACAATGAGCAGTTCTTC CASSLLSNNEQFF
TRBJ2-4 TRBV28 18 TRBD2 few TGTGCCAGCAGTCCCGTGGGACTAGCTTATCGTGGTGTAAACATTCAGTACTTC CASSPVGLAYRGVNIQYF
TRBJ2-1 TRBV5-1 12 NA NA TGCGCCAGCTGCAAAGGGGAGAATGAGCAGTTCTTC CASCKGENEQFF
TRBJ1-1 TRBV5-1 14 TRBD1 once TGCGCCAGCAGCTTGGGACAGGGCCACACTGAAGCTTTCTTT CASSLGQGHTEAFF
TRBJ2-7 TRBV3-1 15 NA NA TGTGCCAGCAGCCCAGCCGGGACTGGGGCCTACGAGCAGTACTTC CASSPAGTGAYEQYF
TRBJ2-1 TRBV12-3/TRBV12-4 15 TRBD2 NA TGTGCCAGCCTTATAAGCGGGGGCTCCTACAATGAGCAGTTCTTC CASLISGGSYNEQFF